Presented here are 14 T cell receptor beta chains from one specimen sequenced in a study of CD8 T cells in ankylosing spondylitis. TCRdb redid the calling of the 5' RACE reads with MiXCR, one entry per CDR3 protein. The table includes roughly 230,000 distinct CDR3 sequences, 18% detected once. The sequenced sample was blood, either unsorted or a sorted T cell fraction (not recorded which). The receptors here all came from a male donor with ankylosing spondylitis or in good health (not recorded which).

The chain combines TRBV29-1 with TRBJ2-3; 7 nucleotides line up with TRBD2. The length of the CDR3 is 14 residues. With 4 bases clipped from V and 4 bases from J, the junction kept 8 bases outside the gene matches. Germline V lookup: CDR1 SQVTM, CDR2 ANQGSEA. The CDR3 sequence: CSVAYVGGPDTQYF. DNA of the CDR3: TGCAGCGTTGCTTATGTGGGAGGGCCAGATACGCAGTATTTT.

The chain employs TRBV4-2 and TRBJ2-1; no clear D gene. V gave up 2 bases and J gave up 10 bases, with 9 bases separating them. This CDR3 is 12 amino acids long. Germline CDR1 and CDR2: LGHNA and YNFKEQ. CDR3 residues: CASSQSGWEQFF. The CDR3 bases are TGTGCCAGCAGCCAATCCGGTTGGGAGCAGTTCTTC.

This sequence joins TRBV6-5 and TRBJ2-3, with TRBD2 as a possible D gene (6 bases). Germline-derived CDR1 and CDR2 are MNHEY and SVGAGI. The CDR3 length is 17 residues. Trimming removed 2 bases at V and 2 bases at J, with 17 bases between. CDR3 region: CASSYAASSENTDTQYF. CDR3 nucleotides: TGTGCCAGCAGTTACGCCGCCTCTAGCGAGAACACAGATACGCAGTATTTT.

V gene TRBV20-1 combines with J gene TRBJ2-7; maybe TRBD1 (6 bases). This CDR3 comprises 11 residues. V lost 1 base to trimming and J lost 5 bases, with 6 bases between them. The V gene's germline CDR1 is DFQATT and CDR2 SNEGSKA (reference sequence). DNA of the CDR3: TGCAGTGCTAGAGGACAGGACGAGCAGTACTTC. It is translated as CSARGQDEQYF.

The chain is built from TRBV9 and TRBJ2-7; weak D call: TRBD1 (6 bases). V lost 7 bases, J lost 5 bases, and 19 bases lay in between. The CDR3 is 14 amino acids. The germline gives CDR1 SGDLS, CDR2 YYNGEE. In DNA form, the CDR3 reads TGTGCCAGCGGACCTACAGGGAACAGCGACGAGCAGTACTTC. Protein product: CASGPTGNSDEQYF. The variable domain in full, with the rest retrieved from reference TRBV9 and TRBJ2-7, is DSGVTQTPKHLITATGQRVTLRCSPRSGDLSVYWYQQSLDQGLQFLIQYYNGEERAKGNILERFSAQQFPDLHSELNLSSLELGDSALYFCASGPTGNSDEQYFGPGTRLTVT.

This clonotype was recorded many times. The chain is built from TRBV29-1 and TRBJ2-3, with D possibly matching TRBD2 (6 bases). CDR1 SQVTM and CDR2 ANQGSEA come from the germline V gene. The CDR3 is 12 amino acids. V dropped 4 bases and J dropped 6 bases, with 11 bases sitting between them. CDR3 region: CSVGRERDTQYF. The CDR3 bases are TGCAGCGTTGGCCGGGAGCGGGATACGCAGTATTTT.

This clonotype was counted a few times. This rearrangement joins TRBV10-3 to TRBJ2-1, with D possibly TRBD1 on 6 matching bases. The germline V and J ends were trimmed by 1 base and 0 bases, with 10 bases remaining between them. The CDR3 is 16 residues long. Germline V lookup: CDR1 ENHRY, CDR2 SYGVKD. As DNA, the CDR3 is TGTGCCATCAGTGAGTTAGGGGGAGACTCCTACAATGAGCAGTTCTTC. Residues: CAISELGGDSYNEQFF.

In its sample, this clonotype was seen a few times. The DNA of the CDR3 is TGCAGCGTTGCGGACACCAGCTCCTACGAGCAGTACTTC. This codes for CSVADTSSYEQYF. V gene TRBV29-1 combines with J gene TRBJ2-7, with D maybe TRBD1 (5 bases). This CDR3 region has 13 residues. Deletions cut 4 bases from V and 0 bases from J, with 10 bases between. Germline CDR1 reads SQVTM; CDR2 reads ANQGSEA.

The rearrangement uses TRBV7-8 and TRBJ2-1; TRBD2 might be the D (5 bases). Trimming removed 2 bases at V and 6 bases at J, with 23 bases between. The CDR3 consists of 18 residues. The germline V gene encodes CDR1 SGHVS and CDR2 FQNEAQ. CDR3 sequence: CASSLYTRGLSALNEQFF. As DNA, the CDR3 is TGTGCCAGCAGCTTATATACCCGGGGTTTGTCGGCCCTCAATGAGCAGTTCTTC.

This clonotype was seen a handful of times. The chain uses TRBV29-1 and TRBJ2-1, with 8 bases matching TRBD2. In germline, CDR1 is SQVTM, CDR2 ANQGSEA. J gave up 4 bases and V 2 bases, and 7 bases lay outside the gene matches. The CDR3 loop spans 15 amino acids. CDR3 DNA: TGCAGCGTTGAAAACCCGGGAGGGAGATACAATGAGCAGTTCTTC. It translates to CSVENPGGRYNEQFF.

V is TRBV3-1 and J is TRBJ2-2; 7 positions match TRBD2. The CDR3 covers 19 residues. Per the germline V gene, CDR1 is LGHDT and CDR2 is YNNKEL (reference sequence). With V trimmed by 1 base and J by 0 bases, 11 bases remained unmatched. Here the CDR3 reads CASSQVVWGGSANTGELFF. For the CDR3, the DNA is TGTGCCAGCAGCCAAGTTGTCTGGGGCGGGAGCGCGAACACCGGGGAGCTGTTTTTT.

This clonotype was observed a handful of times. The CDR3 spells CASSRTTTSSEQYF. The CDR3 DNA follows: TGCGCCAGCAGCCGAACAACAACTAGCAGCGAGCAGTACTTC. The gene calls are TRBV5-1 and TRBJ2-7; TRBD2 might be the D (6 bases). Germline CDR1 is SGHRS and CDR2 is YFSETQ. The V end was cut by 4 bases, the J end by 6 bases, with 17 bases between. This CDR3 spans 14 amino acids.

In this sample, this clonotype turned up a few times. The genes are TRBV27 and TRBJ2-7; 7 nucleotides agree with TRBD2. This CDR3 region has 14 residues. The junction had 4 bases not matched to a gene; V was cut back by 3 bases and J by 2 bases. Germline loops: CDR1 MNHEY, CDR2 SMNVEV (reference sequence). The CDR3 region is CASSFSSGAYEQYF. DNA of the CDR3: TGTGCCAGCAGTTTTTCTAGCGGCGCCTACGAGCAGTACTTC.

This clonotype was seen a handful of times. The chain joins TRBV4-1 to TRBJ2-5; D is uncertain. This CDR3 comprises 14 residues. Germline lookup yields CDR1 MGHRA and CDR2 YSYEKL. The germline V and J ends were trimmed by 2 bases and 1 base, with 8 bases remaining between them. The CDR3 DNA sequence: TGCGCCAGCAGCCAAAAAGGGCTCCAAGAGACCCAGTACTTC. Protein sequence: CASSQKGLQETQYF.